The 3 T cell receptor beta chains listed next were all sequenced from one sample in a study of tumor-infiltrating lymphocytes in primary liver carcinoma. Starting from roughly 540 ng of total RNA, TCR beta cDNA was produced with a primer in the constant region. ARM-PCR, slightly modified, supplied the TCR beta libraries through three nested multiplex PCR rounds. The study ran its first two PCR rounds for around 9 cycles each, using TRBV1-TRBV30 forward primers and a C-beta reverse primer. A single record per CDR3 protein comes from TCRdb applying MiXCR to the multiplex PCR reads. The sample consists of about 320,000 distinct CDR3 sequences, approximately 58% of them appearing once. Unsorted whole blood supplied the RNA, and germline DNA was extracted too. The sample comprised peripheral blood. The receptor set was obtained from a woman in her twenties or thirties with primary liver carcinoma and hepatitis B virus infection.

A note on this clonotype: One end of the junction is discordant with germline, which a read error may explain. V gene TRBV28 combines with J gene TRBJ2-5; 9 bases are a match to TRBD2. Germline CDR1 reads MDHEN; CDR2 reads SYDVKM. The CDR3 loop spans 15 amino acids. CDR3 in amino acids: CANSSRVAGAETQYF. The CDR3 DNA is TGTGCCAACAGTTCCAGAGTAGCGGGAGCTGAGACCCAGTACTTC.

About this clonotype: The junction and the germline gene differ at one end; a read error may be behind it. The rearrangement joins TRBV11-1 to TRBJ2-7, with 9 positions matching TRBD2. The CDR3 length is 18 residues. CDR1 is SGHAT, CDR2 FQDESV, per germline (reference sequence). In DNA, the CDR3 is TGTGCCAACAGCTCCTTTCGCGCGACTAGCGGATTTACCTACGAGCAGTACTTC. Residues: CANSSFRATSGFTYEQYF.

There are many counts of this clonotype. This sequence joins TRBV6-6 and TRBJ2-1, with TRBD1 matching 12 bases. The CDR3 totals 14 residues. With V trimmed by 10 bases and J by 9 bases, 10 bases remained unmatched. Germline V CDR1 and CDR2: MNHNY, SVGAGI (reference sequence). CDR3 in DNA: TGTGCCACCGCGGGCGGGACAGGGGGCGGTGAGCAGTTCTTC. Its protein product is CATAGGTGGGEQFF.